In this sample, the clone carrying this TCR beta chain turned up a few times. Its target is unknown. The diagnostic basis comprised clinical symptoms, serum thyroxine and TRAb, thyroid ultrasound and orbital computed tomography. This sample was taken from a study of T cells in Graves' hyperthyroidism and ophthalmopathy. Overall study results and limits: Most thyroid-expanded clonotypes above 0.001 were also found in blood. Ophthalmopathy, which appeared later, was predicted by the model a median about 5.9 months before onset. Ophthalmopathy cases were set apart from stable hyperthyroidism by a 13 V-J model.

Amplification yielded TCR beta CDR3 regions, with RNA transcripts as the source. RT-PCR in the first round (using the HTBI primer set) targeted the TCR CDR3. TCRdb passed the multiplex PCR reads through MiXCR, listing each CDR3 protein once. The sample lists approximately 400,000 distinct CDR3 sequences, 15% to 18% occurring once. The CDR3 contains 13 residues. Trimming took 8 bases from V and 1 from J, leaving 12 bases between them. Germline CDR1 is SNHLY and CDR2 is FYNNEI. Input material: blood. This chain links TRBV2 with TRBJ2-7, with D possibly matching TRBD1 (5 bases). The receptor comes from a woman aged 18-35 years with Graves' hyperthyroidism. In nucleotides, the CDR3 is TGTGCCAGCGCGGCAGGGTGGTCCTACGAGCAGTACTTC. Protein product: CASAAGWSYEQYF.